This passage covers 23 T cell receptor beta chains from one sample sequenced in a study of blood T cell repertoires in COVID-19. Here immunoSEQ multiplex PCR was the method, and the copy in TCRdb shows in-frame clones only, minus some. The data contain about 210,000 clones, approximately 86% of them singletons. The sample taken for sequencing was PBMCs or T cells enriched from blood (not recorded which). These receptors all come from a woman aged 40 to 50 with acute COVID-19.

The chain couples TRBV28 to TRBJ1-1, with a tentative D call TRBD1 (5 bases). The CDR3 contains 14 residues. V dropped 6 bases and J dropped 5 bases, with 16 bases sitting between them. Germline loops: CDR1 MDHEN, CDR2 SYDVKM. As DNA, the CDR3 is TGTGCCAGCAGACTCTGGGCAGGGAAGACTGAAGCTTTCTTT. This sequence encodes CASRLWAGKTEAFF.

This CDR3 reads CASSPTGTGMYEQYF. The CDR3 DNA is TGTGCCAGTAGTCCCACCGGGACAGGGATGTACGAGCAGTACTTC. The chain joins TRBV19 to TRBJ2-7; 9 positions agree with TRBD1. V lost 5 bases, J lost 4 bases, and 9 bases stayed unmatched. The CDR3 totals 15 residues. Germline CDR1 reads LNHDA; CDR2 reads SQIVND (reference sequence).

The chain joins TRBV5-4 to TRBJ2-1, with D maybe TRBD2 (6 bases). CDR3 length equals 14 residues. The germline CDR1 and CDR2 sequences are SGHNT and YYREEE (reference sequence). V lost 0 bases and J 7 bases, leaving 11 bases between the germline ends. The CDR3 reads CASSLAGVVNEQFF. The CDR3 region has the DNA TGTGCCAGCAGCTTGGCGGGAGTGGTGAATGAGCAGTTCTTC.

The chain is built from TRBV28 and TRBJ1-4, with a weak D call TRBD1 (6 bases). This CDR3 spans 14 amino acids. The germline gives CDR1 MDHEN, CDR2 SYDVKM. V was clipped by 5 bases and J by 7 bases, with 14 bases between them. The CDR3 is CASSTIQGPEKLFF. The CDR3 DNA reads as TGTGCCAGCAGTACAATACAGGGTCCTGAAAAACTGTTTTTT.

The V gene is TRBV7-8, the J gene TRBJ2-1, with 8 bases that match TRBD2. Trimming at V came to 1 base and at J to 8 bases, leaving 4 bases not matched to a gene. Germline CDR1 SGHVS, CDR2 FQNEAQ. The CDR3 is 14 residues long. The CDR3 region is CASSLVGTRYEQFF. The CDR3 DNA sequence: TGTGCCAGCAGCTTAGTAGGGACTAGATATGAGCAGTTCTTC.

This chain links TRBV28 with TRBJ2-7; 8 nucleotides match TRBD1. In germline, CDR1 is MDHEN, CDR2 SYDVKM. The CDR3 runs 13 residues. After removal of 4 bases from V and 5 bases from J, the junction contained 4 bases not matched to a gene. The CDR3 loop reads CASSSGGYDEQYF. The CDR3 region has the DNA TGTGCCAGCAGTTCAGGGGGCTATGACGAGCAGTACTTC. The full variable domain, completed using reference TRBV28 and TRBJ2-7, is DVKVTQSSRYLVKRTGEKVFLECVQDMDHENMFWYRQDPGLGLRLIYFSYDVKMKEKGDIPEGYSVSREKKERFSLILESASTNQTSMYLCASSSGGYDEQYFGPGTRLTVT.

V gene TRBV30 combines with J gene TRBJ2-1, with 11 bases that match TRBD2. This CDR3 contains 16 residues. The germline V gene encodes CDR1 GTSNPN and CDR2 SVGIG (reference sequence). The J segment lost 9 bases and the V segment lost 3 bases, leaving 13 bases of the junction unmatched. CDR3 coding DNA: TGTGCCTGGAGCGGTCGTAGCGGGAGGGCCGCTGGTGAGCAGTTCTTC. It codes for CAWSGRSGRAAGEQFF.

The chain links TRBV20-1 to TRBJ2-7, with a tentative D call TRBD2 (6 bases). V was pared by 6 bases and J by 7 bases, with 13 bases between. Looked up from germline, CDR1 is DFQATT and CDR2 is SNEGSKA (reference sequence). This CDR3 is 11 amino acids long. CDR3 nucleotides: TGCAGTGCCTGGGGGGTGGGAGAGCAGTACTTC. Its translation is CSAWGVGEQYF.

The chain is built from TRBV11-2 and TRBJ2-7; TRBD1 matches at 9 bases. The ends lost 5 bases at V and 5 bases at J; junction bases unmatched: 10. Germline-derived CDR1 and CDR2 are SGHAT and FQNNGV. This CDR3 has 15 residues. CDR3 protein: CASSQSGTGSNEQYF. The CDR3 region has the DNA TGTGCCAGCAGCCAATCCGGGACAGGGTCCAACGAGCAGTACTTC.

J is TRBJ1-3 and V is TRBV30; TRBD1 aligns across 7 bases. J gave up 4 bases and V 8 bases, and 17 bases lay outside the gene matches. The CDR3 has 16 amino acids. Germline V CDR1 and CDR2: GTSNPN, SVGIG (reference sequence). CDR3 nucleotide sequence: TGTGCCCAGGGGGGCAGGGGTTTGTCGGGAGGAAACACCATATATTTT. Translation: CAQGGRGLSGGNTIYF.

The chain has TRBV3-1 (or the pseudogene TRBV3-2) and TRBJ1-6; D perhaps matches TRBD1 (6 bases). The CDR3 contains 14 residues. Germline CDR1 reads LGHDT; CDR2 reads YNNKEL (reference sequence). V was clipped by 2 bases and J by 7 bases, with 9 bases between them. The DNA for the CDR3 is TGTGCCAGCAGCCAACAGGGGAAAAATTCACCCCTCCACTTT. As protein: CASSQQGKNSPLHF.

The chain couples TRBV27 to TRBJ1-2; the D gene is possibly TRBD1 (6 bases). Trimming removed 6 bases at V and 12 bases at J, with 8 bases between. CDR1 is MNHEY and CDR2 is SMNVEV in the germline V gene (reference sequence). The CDR3 is 9 residues long. The CDR3 sequence is CASRRTDTF. For the CDR3, the DNA is TGTGCCAGCAGGCGGACAGACACCTTC.

This rearrangement joins TRBV5-1 to TRBJ2-7; TRBD2 might be the D (7 bases). The germline V and J ends were trimmed by 4 bases and 5 bases, with 19 bases remaining between them. The germline V gene has CDR1 SGHRS and CDR2 YFSETQ. This CDR3 has 15 residues. The DNA for the CDR3 is TGCGCCAGCAGCCCTACCACGCCGGGGGGCGACGAGCAGTACTTC. The encoded protein is CASSPTTPGGDEQYF.

This clone was picked up one time. This sequence joins TRBV5-4 and TRBJ1-4; 7 bases align to TRBD1. The length of the CDR3 is 13 residues. Germline V gene lookup returns CDR1 SGHNT and CDR2 YYREEE (reference sequence). Trimming took 4 bases from V and 10 from J; bases not matched to a gene: 7. DNA of the CDR3: TGTGCCAGCAGCCTCGACAGGGCCGGAAAACTGTTTTTT. Its translation is CASSLDRAGKLFF.

The chain has TRBV18 and TRBJ1-2, with a tentative D call TRBD1 (5 bases). From germline, CDR1 is KGHSH and CDR2 LQKENI. This CDR3 is built from 15 residues. V lost 3 bases and J lost 3, with 14 bases in between. In nucleotides, the CDR3 is TGTGCCAGCTCACCGGGGCAGGGTATCGACTATGGCTACACCTTC. Translation gives CASSPGQGIDYGYTF.

The chain carries TRBV3-1 (or the pseudogene TRBV3-2) and TRBJ1-5; 7 bases align to TRBD1. This CDR3 region has 14 residues. Germline assignment: CDR1 LGHDT and CDR2 YNNKEL (reference sequence). V trimming: 0 bases; J trimming: 9 bases; junction bases outside the gene matches: 5. The CDR3 region has the DNA TGTGCCAGCAGCCAAGACAGGGGGGATTGGCCCCAGCATTTT. As protein: CASSQDRGDWPQHF.

This CDR3 is CASSRRGGSGYEQYF. The CDR3, as DNA: TGTGCCAGCAGTAGGCGGGGGGGAAGTGGCTACGAGCAGTACTTC. The chain is built from TRBV6-1 and TRBJ2-7, with TRBD2 matching 9 bases. Germline V lookup: CDR1 MNHNS, CDR2 SASEGT. V shed 5 bases and J 3 bases; nucleotides not matched to a gene: 8. This CDR3 contains 15 residues.

This clone is a singleton in its sample. The rearrangement joins TRBV3-1 (or the pseudogene TRBV3-2) to TRBJ1-1, with D perhaps matching TRBD1 (6 bases). This CDR3 is built from 11 residues. The germline V gene has CDR1 LGHDT and CDR2 YNNKEL (reference sequence). The V gene lost 6 bases and the J gene lost 8 bases, with 10 bases spanning the gap. CDR3 sequence reads: CASRYGTEAFF. The CDR3 coding sequence is TGTGCCAGCAGGTACGGGACAGAAGCTTTCTTT.

The chain employs TRBV27 and TRBJ1-3; no firm D call. The CDR3 has 14 amino acids. V lost 5 bases and J lost 0, with 8 bases in between. CDR1 and CDR2 from the germline V gene are MNHEY and SMNVEV (reference sequence). CDR3: CASSTYPSGNTIYF. The CDR3, as DNA: TGTGCCAGCAGTACCTACCCCTCTGGAAACACCATATATTTT.

V usage is TRBV20-1 and J usage is TRBJ2-1; 12 nucleotides match TRBD2. Germline assignment: CDR1 DFQATT and CDR2 SNEGSKA (reference sequence). This CDR3 region has 16 residues. J gave up 3 bases and V 3 bases, and 6 bases lay outside the gene matches. The CDR3 DNA sequence: TGCAGTGCTAGTCTGCCTAGCGGGAGGGTCTACAATGAGCAGTTCTTC. This codes for CSASLPSGRVYNEQFF.

This chain joins TRBV10-2 and TRBJ2-1; D might be TRBD1 (5 bases). The CDR3 has 16 residues. Germline lookup yields CDR1 WSHSY and CDR2 SAAADI. V was pared by 0 bases and J by 0 bases, with 9 bases between. This CDR3 reads CASSESDTFSYNEQFF. CDR3 DNA sequence: TGCGCCAGCAGTGAGTCGGACACCTTCTCCTACAATGAGCAGTTCTTC.

The V call is TRBV18, the J call TRBJ1-2; 9 bases align to TRBD1. The V gene end was trimmed by 6 bases and the J gene end by 5 bases; junction bases not matched to a gene: 7. CDR3 length: 14 amino acids. CDR1 KGHSH and CDR2 LQKENI come from the germline V gene. The CDR3 sequence is CASSFSGTGYGYTF. The DNA for the CDR3 is TGTGCCAGCTCCTTCTCCGGGACAGGGTATGGCTACACCTTC.

This clone was seen just once. V is TRBV3-1 (or the pseudogene TRBV3-2) and J is TRBJ1-2, with D hard to call. The V gene lost 2 bases and the J gene lost 13 bases, with 14 bases spanning the gap. This CDR3 has 12 amino acids. CDR1 is LGHDT, CDR2 YNNKEL, per germline (reference sequence). CDR3 loop: CASSQTDEESTF. DNA of the CDR3: TGTGCCAGCAGCCAAACAGACGAAGAGTCCACCTTC.